Listed below are T cell receptor beta chains from one sample, sequenced in a study of neurological immune-mediated disorders. From the 5' RACE reads, TCRdb called clonotypes with MiXCR, one entry per CDR3 protein. Of some 87,000 distinct CDR3 sequences listed, 5.8% are singletons. The sample consisted of PBMCs. Receptors were obtained from a woman aged 55-69 years with multiple sclerosis. The CDR3 runs from the conserved cysteine through the conserved F or W. The order of the fields is clone size, D gene, J gene, CDR3 length, V gene, CDR3 protein, CDR3 DNA. A D gene is named only where the DNA matches it firmly. Clone size is shown for a subset of rows, as once, few, many or a class of expanded clone.

>many|TRBD1|TRBJ2-7|14|TRBV9
CASSGPGQGYEQYF
TGTGCCAGCAGCGGCCCGGGACAGGGGTACGAGCAGTACTTC
>many|TRBD2|TRBJ2-1|15|TRBV5-6
CASSILAGSYNEQFF
TGTGCCAGCAGCATACTAGCGGGGTCCTACAATGAGCAGTTCTTC
>few|TRBD2|TRBJ2-2|13|TRBV20-1
CSAMRLAGGELFF
TGCAGTGCTATGAGACTAGCAGGCGGGGAGCTGTTTTTT
>many|NA|TRBJ1-1|15|TRBV20-1
CSARPAYGSNTEAFF
TGCAGTGCTAGGCCCGCGTATGGTTCCAACACTGAAGCTTTCTTT
>many|NA|TRBJ2-7|15|TRBV7-9
CASSLMVYQGYEQYF
TGTGCCAGCAGCTTAATGGTATACCAGGGGTACGAGCAGTACTTC
>many|TRBD2|TRBJ2-3|14|TRBV2
CASSVLATTDTQYF
TGTGCCAGCAGTGTACTAGCGACGACAGATACGCAGTATTTT
>many|TRBD2|TRBJ2-4|15|TRBV9
CASSVSGGDGNIQYF
TGTGCCAGCAGCGTTAGCGGGGGCGACGGGAACATTCAGTACTTC
>many|NA|TRBJ2-4|17|TRBV4-1
CASSRRDPGLGKNIQYF
TGCGCCAGCAGCCGAAGAGATCCAGGGTTGGGCAAAAACATTCAGTACTTC
>NA|NA|TRBJ1-5|11|TRBV2
CASREDQPQHF
TGTGCCAGCAGGGAGGATCAGCCCCAGCATTTT
>few|TRBD2|TRBJ2-5|18|TRBV5-8
CGSSQTRTSGGHQETQYF
TGTGGCAGCAGCCAAACGCGGACTAGCGGGGGGCACCAAGAGACCCAGTACTTC
>many|NA|TRBJ1-1|11|TRBV29-1
CSVEGYTEAFF
TGCAGCGTTGAAGGGTACACTGAAGCTTTCTTT
>few|TRBD1|TRBJ1-2|14|TRBV20-1
CSATPGQRDYGYTF
TGCAGTGCTACCCCGGGACAGCGGGACTATGGCTACACCTTC
>many|NA|TRBJ2-3|12|TRBV27
CASSMAWDTQYF
TGTGCCAGCAGTATGGCGTGGGATACGCAGTATTTT
>few|TRBD1|TRBJ2-7|14|TRBV12-3/TRBV12-4
CASSFAAGGGEQYF
TGTGCCAGCAGCTTCGCGGCAGGGGGCGGTGAGCAGTACTTC
>many|TRBD1|TRBJ1-2|15|TRBV12-3/TRBV12-4
CASSLLDRGLYGYTF
TGTGCCAGCAGTTTACTGGACAGGGGGCTCTATGGCTACACCTTC
>many|TRBD2|TRBJ2-1|14|TRBV6-5
CASSRAGGWNEQFF
TGTGCCAGCAGTCGAGCGGGGGGGTGGAATGAGCAGTTCTTC
>few|NA|TRBJ2-1|14|TRBV7-9
CASSHRGGGNEQFF
TGTGCCAGCAGCCATAGAGGAGGGGGCAATGAGCAGTTCTTC
>many|TRBD2|TRBJ2-2|17|TRBV5-1
CASSLGLAGRNTGELFF
TGCGCCAGCAGCTTGGGACTAGCGGGTAGAAACACCGGGGAGCTGTTTTTT
>many|NA|TRBJ1-1|15|TRBV25-1
CASSEWGRGNTEAFF
TGTGCCAGCAGTGAATGGGGAAGGGGCAACACTGAAGCTTTCTTT
>many|TRBD2|TRBJ2-3|14|TRBV5-6
CASSPTSGGGTQYF
TGTGCCAGCAGCCCCACTAGCGGGGGAGGTACGCAGTATTTT
>many|TRBD2|TRBJ2-1|15|TRBV6-5
CASTKAGASGGAWFF
TGTGCCAGCACAAAAGCAGGAGCCAGCGGGGGGGCGTGGTTCTTC
>many|NA|TRBJ1-5|16|TRBV15
CATSTNGAGYNQPQHF
TGTGCCACCAGCACCAACGGGGCAGGCTACAATCAGCCCCAGCATTTT
>many|TRBD1|TRBJ2-3|13|TRBV27
CASRGQGTWTQYF
TGTGCCAGCAGGGGACAGGGCACGTGGACGCAGTATTTT
>many|NA|TRBJ1-4|15|TRBV6-5
CASSYSGATNEKLFF
TGTGCCAGCAGTTACAGCGGAGCAACTAATGAAAAACTGTTTTTT
>many|NA|TRBJ1-5|16|TRBV28
CASSLLQIHSNQPQHF
TGTGCCAGCAGTTTATTGCAAATTCATAGCAATCAGCCCCAGCATTTT
>many|TRBD1|TRBJ2-7|15|TRBV12-3/TRBV12-4
CASSLSGQGAYEQYF
TGTGCCAGCAGTTTATCGGGACAGGGGGCCTACGAGCAGTACTTC
>many|NA|TRBJ1-1|13|TRBV20-1
CSALRTQNTEAFF
TGCAGTGCTCTCCGGACACAGAACACTGAAGCTTTCTTT
>many|TRBD1|TRBJ1-1|12|TRBV5-1
CASSLQGGEAFF
TGCGCCAGCAGCTTACAGGGGGGTGAAGCTTTCTTT
>NA|NA|TRBJ2-7|14|TRBV7-6
CASSLAQGPISQYF
TGTGCCAGCAGCTTAGCGCAGGGACCCATTTCGCAGTACTTC
>many|NA|TRBJ2-1|17|TRBV15
CATSRDLQGRVHNEQFF
TGTGCCACCAGCAGAGACCTACAGGGAAGGGTCCACAATGAGCAGTTCTTC
>many|NA|TRBJ1-2|14|TRBV20-1
CSASPSQGFYGYTF
TGCAGTGCCAGCCCCTCTCAGGGCTTCTATGGCTACACCTTC
>many|TRBD2|TRBJ2-3|13|TRBV11-1
CASTESRGGSQYF
TGTGCCAGCACCGAATCGCGGGGGGGGTCGCAGTATTTT
>many|TRBD1|TRBJ2-5|17|TRBV3-1
CASSQDLRDRGKETQYF
TGTGCCAGCAGCCAAGATCTTCGGGACAGGGGTAAGGAGACCCAGTACTTC
>many|NA|TRBJ1-2|17|TRBV6-6
CASSYSNRITGTYGYTF
TGTGCCAGCAGTTACTCGAATCGGATTACAGGGACCTATGGCTACACCTTC
>many|TRBD2|TRBJ2-5|15|TRBV6-1
CASSPSGGRRETQYF
TGTGCCAGCAGTCCCAGCGGGGGGAGGCGAGAGACCCAGTACTTC
>many|TRBD1|TRBJ1-3|17|TRBV15
CATSPRDRAFTGNTIYF
TGTGCCACCAGCCCCCGGGACAGGGCGTTCACTGGAAACACCATATATTTT
>many|NA|TRBJ2-5|14|TRBV12-3/TRBV12-4
CASSLAPGRETQYF
TGTGCCAGCAGTTTAGCCCCCGGTCGAGAGACCCAGTACTTC
>many|NA|TRBJ1-1|18|TRBV12-3/TRBV12-4
CASSLSMTQRTVNTEAFF
TGTGCCAGCAGTTTGTCGATGACACAAAGGACAGTGAACACTGAAGCTTTCTTT
>many|TRBD1|TRBJ2-7|15|TRBV7-9
CASSLRGTGSYEQYF
TGTGCCAGCAGCTTAAGGGGGACAGGGTCCTACGAGCAGTACTTC
>NA|TRBD1|TRBJ1-2|15|TRBV20-1
CSAGDRGRSGYGYTF
TGCAGTGCTGGGGACAGGGGCCGCTCGGGGTATGGCTACACCTTC
>many|NA|TRBJ2-3|12|TRBV5-1
CASSLGGDTQYF
TGTGCCAGCAGCTTAGGAGGAGATACGCAGTATTTT
>many|NA|TRBJ1-4|16|TRBV7-2
CASSRDGLATNEKLFF
TGTGCCAGCAGCCGGGACGGACTAGCAACTAATGAAAAACTGTTTTTT
>many|TRBD2|TRBJ2-5|13|TRBV20-1
CSAVAGGGETQYF
TGCAGTGCTGTAGCGGGGGGCGGGGAGACCCAGTACTTC
>many|NA|TRBJ2-3|17|TRBV4-2
CASSQDILGANTDTQYF
TGTGCCAGCAGCCAAGATATTTTGGGGGCCAATACAGATACGCAGTATTTT
>many|NA|TRBJ2-5|14|TRBV7-6
CASSPRTGKETQYF
TGTGCCAGCAGCCCCCGAACAGGGAAGGAGACCCAGTACTTC
>many|NA|TRBJ1-2|16|TRBV5-1
CASSLGWSEANYGYTF
TGCGCCAGCAGCTTGGGTTGGTCGGAGGCTAACTATGGCTACACCTTC
>many|NA|TRBJ1-1|14|TRBV5-1
CASSFESMNTEAFF
TGCGCCAGCAGCTTTGAATCCATGAACACTGAAGCTTTCTTT
>many|NA|TRBJ2-7|11|TRBV2
CASSVAPWVNF
TGTGCCAGCAGTGTAGCCCCCTGGGTGAACTTC
>few|NA|TRBJ2-5|15|TRBV5-1
CASNRRGASQETQYF
TGCGCCAGCAATCGCAGGGGGGCCTCCCAAGAGACCCAGTACTTC
>many|NA|TRBJ2-3|17|TRBV5-1
CASSSGRGARVTDTQYF
TGCGCCAGCAGCTCTGGGAGAGGGGCCAGGGTGACAGATACGCAGTATTTT
>few|TRBD2|TRBJ2-7|17|TRBV5-1
CASSPRTSGGAAREQYF
TGCGCCAGCAGCCCGCGGACTAGCGGGGGGGCCGCGCGGGAGCAGTACTTC